Listed below are T cell receptor beta chains from one sample, sequenced in a study of blood T cell repertoires in COVID-19. TCRdb keeps only in-frame clones here, not all; method: immunoSEQ multiplex PCR. The sample has under 110,000 clones; 71% are singletons. The sequencing input was peripheral blood. The receptors come from a human donor with acute or convalescent COVID-19. The donor label of this sample is uncertain. Each CDR3 is given with its conserved first and last residue. D genes are given only for firm matches. Only some rows state a clone size, as once, few, many or a class for expanded clones.

V	D	J	size	CDR3
TRBV9	NA	TRBJ1-5	NA	CASSDGDNQPQHF
TRBV23-1	TRBD1	TRBJ1-2	NA	CASSQDLRDRRANYGYTF
TRBV2	NA	TRBJ1-1	NA	CASSERQVTQNTEAFF
TRBV5-1	TRBD1	TRBJ2-3	NA	CASTFGQGADTQYF
TRBV27	TRBD1	TRBJ1-2	NA	CASSYRGQGYTF
TRBV19	TRBD1	TRBJ1-1	NA	CASSIDRQGAVYTEAFF
TRBV27	TRBD2	TRBJ2-5	NA	CASSPGTSGVETQYF
TRBV27	NA	TRBJ1-2	few	CASSLGQFYGYTF
TRBV18	NA	TRBJ2-3	NA	CASSPTPSLLGASTDTQYF
TRBV12-3/TRBV12-4	NA	TRBJ2-3	once	CASSLIEGGTQYF
TRBV7-8	NA	TRBJ2-5	NA	CASSFGTGSHHETQYF
TRBV6-6	TRBD1	TRBJ1-6	once	CASSSPGGQGVSPLHF
TRBV6-1	TRBD1	TRBJ2-7	NA	CASSNRGHDYEQYF
TRBV27	TRBD1	TRBJ1-6	NA	CASSFNRGSSYNSPLHF
TRBV2	NA	TRBJ1-2	NA	CASSEDRWGYTF
TRBV30	NA	TRBJ2-5	NA	CACNRDWRETQYF
TRBV27	NA	TRBJ1-5	few	CASSFYNQPQHF
TRBV19	NA	TRBJ1-1	NA	CASSMGGGNTEAFF
TRBV20-1	NA	TRBJ1-2	many	CSASLQGISNGYTF
TRBV27	TRBD1	TRBJ1-3	NA	CASRQTGAGNTIYF
TRBV12-3/TRBV12-4	NA	TRBJ2-7	few	CASSLARNQRQYF
TRBV11-2	NA	TRBJ2-7	few	CASSLGLGAYEQYF
TRBV28	NA	TRBJ1-4	NA	CASRQDSRGSEKLFF
TRBV7-2	NA	TRBJ2-1	NA	CASSSLNEQFF
TRBV19	NA	TRBJ1-2	NA	CASSMTGGGYTF
TRBV28	NA	TRBJ1-2	NA	CASSARGFIMRGYTF